This TCR beta chain was captured in a study of cytomegalovirus exposure and HLA in healthy donors. Study results and caveats: Cytomegalovirus association was listed for about 180 TCR beta chains. There was a cluster of highly shared sequence variants that was likely a sequencing artifact.

The V segment lost 6 bases and the J segment 7 bases; nucleotides outside the gene matches: 10. Germline assignment: CDR1 SNHLY and CDR2 FYNNEI. CDR3 length equals 16 residues. The PCR employed 60 Vbeta primers together with 13 Jbeta primers. The protocol was immunoSEQ multiplex PCR, while the TCRdb copy is restricted to in-frame clones and leaves out a portion. The table lists around 300,000 clones, around 90% of them singletons. Comment on this clone: Its antigen remains unidentified.

The chain recombines TRBV2 with TRBJ2-1; 12 bases are shared with TRBD2. This sequence originates from a woman in her late teens or twenties in good health and CMV-seronegative. Sequenced material: PBMCs. CDR3 residues: CASSGPLAGGLNEQFF. The CDR3 DNA reads TGTGCCAGCAGCGGACCACTAGCGGGGGGCTTAAATGAGCAGTTCTTC.